Each of the 14 T cell receptor beta chains below was sequenced from the same sample in a study of cytomegalovirus exposure and HLA in healthy donors. The PCR made use of 60 Vbeta and 13 Jbeta primers. Profiled with immunoSEQ multiplex PCR; TCRdb holds only in-frame clones, not every one. The sample yields approximately 140,000 clones, 81% seen once. Sequencing used PBMCs. The receptors were gathered from a man aged 18 to 30 in good health and CMV-seronegative.

The V and J genes are TRBV27 and TRBJ1-6; D possibly corresponds to TRBD1 (5 bases). This CDR3 comprises 17 residues. Trimming took off 7 bases at V and 5 bases at J, with 21 bases between the two ends. Germline assignment: CDR1 MNHEY and CDR2 SMNVEV (reference sequence). For the CDR3, the DNA is TGTGCCAGCAAGGGCGGGACGCCAAGGCTAGATAATTCACCCCTCCACTTT. Translated: CASKGGTPRLDNSPLHF.

This clone was counted only a few times. The chain links TRBV7-9 to TRBJ2-7; 8 positions agree with TRBD1. The CDR3 sequence is 14 residues long. Germline loops: CDR1 SEHNR, CDR2 FQNEAQ (reference sequence). Trimming took 7 bases from V and 5 from J; bases not matched to a gene: 10. The CDR3 DNA reads as TGTGCCAGCAAGAGGGACAGGCCCCAGGACGAGCAGTACTTC. Encoded protein: CASKRDRPQDEQYF.

This clone was observed a single time. The chain uses TRBV6-1 and TRBJ2-3, with D possibly matching TRBD1 (6 bases). V lost 1 base, J lost 3 bases, and 23 bases lay in between. The germline V gene has CDR1 MNHNS and CDR2 SASEGT. This CDR3 has 19 amino acids. The CDR3 region has the DNA TGTGCCAGCAGTGAAGAATTCCCCAGGGGCACGGGTGGAACAGATACGCAGTATTTT. This gives the protein CASSEEFPRGTGGTDTQYF.

The chain has TRBV7-9 and TRBJ1-4; the D gene is possibly TRBD1 (6 bases). Trimming took 6 bases from V and 4 from J, leaving 9 bases between them. Germline CDR1 reads SEHNR; CDR2 reads FQNEAQ (reference sequence). The CDR3 is 13 residues long. CDR3 protein: CASRQGHNEKLFF. CDR3 nucleotides: TGTGCCAGCAGACAGGGTCATAATGAAAAACTGTTTTTT.

V is TRBV6-1 and J is TRBJ2-3; unclear D gene. Between the trimmed V and J ends, which lost 3 bases and 13 bases, there was a span of 11 bases. CDR1 is MNHNS, CDR2 SASEGT, per germline. CDR3 size: 11 residues. The CDR3 protein is CASSDPIREYF. CDR3 nucleotides: TGTGCCAGCAGTGATCCCATACGGGAGTATTTT.

In nucleotides, the CDR3 is TGTGCCAGCAGCTTAGACAGGGCCGGGAATTCACCCCTCCACTTT. It yields the protein CASSLDRAGNSPLHF. This chain joins TRBV7-6 and TRBJ1-6, with D perhaps matching TRBD1 (6 bases). Trimming took off 1 base at V and 7 bases at J, with 11 bases between the two ends. The CDR3 length is 15 residues. Germline V gene data show CDR1 as SGHVS and CDR2 as FNYEAQ.

The chain employs TRBV5-4 and TRBJ2-3, with D possibly TRBD2 on 5 matching bases. Deletions cut 2 bases from V and 2 bases from J, with 12 bases between. The length of the CDR3 is 15 residues. Germline values: CDR1 SGHNT, CDR2 YYREEE (reference sequence). CDR3 sequence: CASSLPGKPTDTQYF. The DNA of the CDR3 is TGTGCCAGCAGCTTACCGGGGAAACCCACAGATACGCAGTATTTT.

The chain couples TRBV18 to TRBJ1-6; D gene unclear. The CDR3 spans 15 residues. Trimming removed 6 bases from V and 4 bases from J, with 13 bases in between. Germline V gene data show CDR1 as KGHSH and CDR2 as LQKENI. The CDR3 loop is CASSPRWEYNSPLHF. The DNA of the CDR3 is TGTGCCAGCTCCCCGCGCTGGGAGTATAATTCACCCCTCCACTTT.

V is TRBV5-4 and J is TRBJ1-1; 7 nucleotides agree with TRBD1. The germline V gene encodes CDR1 SGHNT and CDR2 YYREEE (reference sequence). V dropped 3 bases and J dropped 2; count of bases not matched to a gene: 1. This CDR3 contains 13 residues. The CDR3 nucleotides read TGTGCCAGCAGCTACAGGGGAAACACTGAAGCTTTCTTT. The encoded protein is CASSYRGNTEAFF.

The chain has TRBV7-8 and TRBJ1-2, with 8 bases matching TRBD1. V gave up 4 bases and J gave up 13 bases; unmatched junction bases: 11. The length of the CDR3 is 13 residues. Germline V gene sequence: CDR1 SGHVS, CDR2 FQNEAQ. CDR3: CASSYAGGRTVTF. The CDR3 DNA reads as TGTGCCAGCAGCTATGCAGGGGGCCGTACTGTCACCTTC.

The chain carries TRBV29-1 and TRBJ2-1, with 12 nucleotides matching TRBD2. CDR3 length: 13 amino acids. The V segment lost 8 bases and the J segment 5 bases; nucleotides outside the gene matches: 4. Per germline, CDR1 SQVTM and CDR2 ANQGSEA. CDR3 sequence: CSFRLAGDNEQFF. CDR3 nucleotide sequence: TGCAGCTTTCGACTAGCGGGGGACAATGAGCAGTTCTTC.

This clone was found once. This chain joins TRBV6-5 and TRBJ2-5, with 8 bases aligning to TRBD2. The germline gives CDR1 MNHEY, CDR2 SVGAGI. The CDR3 has 13 residues. The V gene end was trimmed by 8 bases and the J gene end by 2 bases; junction bases not matched to a gene: 4. The CDR3 is CASAPGGQETQYF. The CDR3 nucleotides are TGTGCCAGCGCCCCGGGGGGGCAAGAGACCCAGTACTTC.

This clone was recorded once. This chain joins TRBV7-9 and TRBJ2-7, with a possible D match to TRBD1 (6 bases). The V end lost 4 bases, the J end lost 3 bases, and 13 bases lay between the germline ends. The CDR3 extends over 14 amino acids. The V gene's germline CDR1 is SEHNR and CDR2 FQNEAQ (reference sequence). The CDR3 DNA sequence: TGTGCCAGCAGCTCCCGGGACATAATCTACGAGCAGTACTTC. Translated: CASSSRDIIYEQYF.

The chain uses TRBV7-6 and TRBJ1-4; tentatively, D is TRBD1 (6 bases). The V and J ends lost 1 base and 10 bases respectively, with 16 bases between them. This CDR3 has 15 residues. Germline V lookup: CDR1 SGHVS, CDR2 FNYEAQ. CDR3 coding DNA: TGTGCCAGCAGCTTAGAGCGTCAGGGGCTAGGAAAACTGTTTTTT. This sequence encodes CASSLERQGLGKLFF.